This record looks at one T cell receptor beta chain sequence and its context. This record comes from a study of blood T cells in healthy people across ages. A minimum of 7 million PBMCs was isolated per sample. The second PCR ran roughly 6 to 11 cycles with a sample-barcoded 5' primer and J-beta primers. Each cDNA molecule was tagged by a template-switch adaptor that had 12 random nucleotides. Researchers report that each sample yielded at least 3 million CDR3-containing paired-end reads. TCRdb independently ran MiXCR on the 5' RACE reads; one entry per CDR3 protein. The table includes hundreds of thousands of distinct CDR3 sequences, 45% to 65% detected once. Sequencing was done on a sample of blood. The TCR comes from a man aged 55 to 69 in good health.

In nucleotides, the CDR3 is TGTGCCAGCAGCTTAGCTGCTAGCGGGGCCCTGGAGCAGTACTTC. It is translated as CASSLAASGALEQYF. The V and J genes are TRBV7-9 and TRBJ2-4, with 9 bases matching TRBD2. Germline V gene data show CDR1 as SEHNR and CDR2 as FQNEAQ (reference sequence). With 0 bases clipped from V and 13 bases from J, the junction kept 10 bases outside the gene matches. CDR3 length: 15 amino acids.